The rows below give T cell receptor beta chains drawn from one sample of a study of spatial heterogeneity in lung cancer. TCRdb analysed the 5' RACE reads with MiXCR anew, one entry per CDR3 protein. The sample lists some 50,000 distinct CDR3 sequences, 7.5% to 8% occurring once. Source: PBMCs, taken at surgery. The receptors stem from a female donor with early-stage non-small cell lung cancer. CDR3s include the opening cysteine and the closing phenylalanine or tryptophan. A D gene is named only where the DNA matches it firmly. Clone size appears in some rows only: once, few, many, or a class for an expanded clone.

DNA	CDR3	size	J	D	V
TGTGCCAGCAGCTTAGCGAGAGCGGGCAAGTACAATGAGCAGTTCTTC	CASSLARAGKYNEQFF	few	TRBJ2-1	NA	TRBV7-8
TGCAGTGCTCTGCCGGGGGGGTATGGCTACACCTTC	CSALPGGYGYTF	many	TRBJ1-2	NA	TRBV20-1
TGTGCCAGCAGCTTAGAAGGAATGGGAGAGACCCAGTACTTC	CASSLEGMGETQYF	medium-sized	TRBJ2-5	NA	TRBV7-2
TGTGCCAGCTCACCCCTGGAACAGTATGGAAACACCATATATTTT	CASSPLEQYGNTIYF	few	TRBJ1-3	NA	TRBV18
TGCAGTGCTAGATCGGTCGGCCAAGAGACCCAGTACTTC	CSARSVGQETQYF	few	TRBJ2-5	NA	TRBV20-1
TGCGCCAGCAGCCAAGACCCCGCCGGGACAGGGACCCTCCCCCCTTACAATGAGCAGTTCTTC	CASSQDPAGTGTLPPYNEQFF	few	TRBJ2-1	TRBD1	TRBV4-3
TGTGCCAGCAGTTACGAAGTAAACAGAAACTATGGCTACACCTTC	CASSYEVNRNYGYTF	many	TRBJ1-2	NA	TRBV6-5
TGTGCCAGCAGGCCTACAGGAGCATATGGCTACACCTTC	CASRPTGAYGYTF	few	TRBJ1-2	NA	TRBV6-2/TRBV6-3
TGCGCCAGCAGTGAGTCGGAGTGGGGGGTAGGAGGAGAGACCCAGTACTTC	CASSESEWGVGGETQYF	many	TRBJ2-5	NA	TRBV10-2
TGCAGCGTTGGTACAGGTATCTCTGGGGCCAACGTCCTGACTTTC	CSVGTGISGANVLTF	many	TRBJ2-6	NA	TRBV29-1
TGTGCCAGCAGCTTCAGGGGCCAAGAGACCCAGTACTTC	CASSFRGQETQYF	many	TRBJ2-5	NA	TRBV5-6
TGTGCCAGCAGCGAGTCCAGGGGGAGACTTGAAAAACTGTTTTTT	CASSESRGRLEKLFF	few	TRBJ1-4	TRBD1	TRBV7-2
TGCAGTGCTAGCCGGAGGGGATCAACAGATACGCAGTATTTT	CSASRRGSTDTQYF	many	TRBJ2-3	NA	TRBV20-1
TGCGCCAGCAGTCAATCGACTGTTGCCCCCCCGGGACTAGCGGGGAGGCGGGAGACCCAGTACTTC	CASSQSTVAPPGLAGRRETQYF	few	TRBJ2-5	TRBD2	TRBV23-1
TGTGCCGTCTCCCGGGCTAGCGGGGTGAACACCGGGGAGCTGTTTTTT	CAVSRASGVNTGELFF	NA	TRBJ2-2	TRBD2	TRBV10-3
TGTGCCAGCAGCTTAGATTCCCGGCCAGGGGAGCTAAATTCACCCCTCCACTTT	CASSLDSRPGELNSPLHF	NA	TRBJ1-6	NA	TRBV7-2
TGTGCCAGCAGTTTATGGGGACAGGGGTACAATCAGCCCCAGCATTTT	CASSLWGQGYNQPQHF	many	TRBJ1-5	TRBD1	TRBV28
TGTGCCAGCAGTTTAAACAGGGTGGCCCGTGGCACTGAAGCTTTCTTT	CASSLNRVARGTEAFF	NA	TRBJ1-1	NA	TRBV12-3/TRBV12-4
TGTGCCAGCAGCCAAGAGGCAGGGCTTGGAACCAAAAACATTCAGTACTTC	CASSQEAGLGTKNIQYF	many	TRBJ2-4	NA	TRBV3-1
TGTGCCAGCAGCCGCCGGGGCCCCACAGATACGCAGTATTTT	CASSRRGPTDTQYF	few	TRBJ2-3	NA	TRBV11-3
TGTGCCAGCAGTTTTTCGGCGCGTCGGACAGATACGCAGTATTTT	CASSFSARRTDTQYF	NA	TRBJ2-3	NA	TRBV12-3/TRBV12-4
TGTGCCAGCTCACCACAGGGGCAGGGGGCCAACCAAGAGACCCAGTACTTC	CASSPQGQGANQETQYF	NA	TRBJ2-5	TRBD1	TRBV18
TGTGCCAGCAGTTCTCGGACAGGGTATGGTGAAAAACTGTTTTTT	CASSSRTGYGEKLFF	once	TRBJ1-4	TRBD1	TRBV12-3/TRBV12-4
TGTGCCAGCAGTTACTCTCGGCGGGGGGGCCCTATGATCTTC	CASSYSRRGGPMIF	many	TRBJ2-1	TRBD2	TRBV6-2/TRBV6-3
TGTGCCAGCAGTTTCAAGGTTAGGGGGACTGAAGCTTTCTTT	CASSFKVRGTEAFF	NA	TRBJ1-1	NA	TRBV12-3/TRBV12-4
TGTGCCAGCAGCTTTGGGGGGGAGGGTTCACCCCTCCACTTT	CASSFGGEGSPLHF	many	TRBJ1-6	NA	TRBV7-2
TGTGCCAGCAGCTCTACGAGGGGACGGCATAGCAATCAGCCCCAGCATTTT	CASSSTRGRHSNQPQHF	many	TRBJ1-5	NA	TRBV14
TGCGCCAGCAGATCGGGCCCGAACACCGGGGAGCTGTTTTTT	CASRSGPNTGELFF	many	TRBJ2-2	NA	TRBV10-1
TGCAGCGTTGGAGGGAGCTCTGGGGCCAACGTCCTGACTTTC	CSVGGSSGANVLTF	few	TRBJ2-6	NA	TRBV29-1
TGTGCCAGCAGTTACTACTCGAACACTGAAGCTTTCTTT	CASSYYSNTEAFF	NA	TRBJ1-1	NA	TRBV6-6
TGTGCCAGCAGCCTGGGACAAGACTCTGGAAACACCATATATTTT	CASSLGQDSGNTIYF	many	TRBJ1-3	NA	TRBV3-1
TGTGCCAGCAGCCCGGGGTTCGGAGCACCCCTCCACTTT	CASSPGFGAPLHF	many	TRBJ1-6	NA	TRBV7-3
TGTGCCTGGAGCTCCCCGATCGGTGAAAAACTGTTTTTT	CAWSSPIGEKLFF	many	TRBJ1-4	NA	TRBV30
TGTGCCAGCAGTCGAGGAGAGACCCAGTACTTC	CASSRGETQYF	many	TRBJ2-5	NA	TRBV6-5
TGTGCCAGCACCCAGAGGCTGAAGGGTCAGCCCCAGCATTTT	CASTQRLKGQPQHF	medium-sized	TRBJ1-5	NA	TRBV6-1
TGTGCCAGCAGAATCGGGACAGGGGATGAAAAACTGTTTTTT	CASRIGTGDEKLFF	many	TRBJ1-4	TRBD1	TRBV27
TGTGCCAGCAGCGGAACCCCCCTGGGTACGAACACCGGGGAGCTGTTTTTT	CASSGTPLGTNTGELFF	few	TRBJ2-2	NA	TRBV5-4
TGCAGCGTTGAGGACAAAAACATTCAGTACTTC	CSVEDKNIQYF	many	TRBJ2-4	NA	TRBV29-1
TGTGCCTGGGGAACGGGCTTTGGGACCACTGAAGCTTTCTTT	CAWGTGFGTTEAFF	NA	TRBJ1-1	NA	TRBV30
TGTGCCAGCACCCCCTGGGGGGGGGCTAAAGAGACCCAGTACTTC	CASTPWGGAKETQYF	few	TRBJ2-5	NA	TRBV9
TGTGCCAGCAGCTTGCGAGGGCGCGCCGGGGAGCTGTTTTTT	CASSLRGRAGELFF	few	TRBJ2-2	NA	TRBV5-5
TGTGCCCCCCGGAGCAACATGAACACTGAAGCTTTCTTT	CAPRSNMNTEAFF	many	TRBJ1-1	NA	TRBV6-5
TGTGCCAGCTCACCCCCGGGGAGTGAGCAGTTCTTC	CASSPPGSEQFF	few	TRBJ2-1	NA	TRBV18
TGTGCCAGCAGTTTAGTCGTGACAGGGCACGGGGAGCTGTTTTTT	CASSLVVTGHGELFF	medium-sized	TRBJ2-2	TRBD1	TRBV12-3/TRBV12-4
TGCAGTGCTAGAATAGGACCGAACACTGAAGCTTTCTTT	CSARIGPNTEAFF	many	TRBJ1-1	NA	TRBV20-1
TGTGCCAGCAGTTTACGTGGGGTTGACACAGATACGCAGTATTTT	CASSLRGVDTDTQYF	NA	TRBJ2-3	NA	TRBV11-2
TGTGCCAGCAGCTTAGACAGAATGGGTCAGCCCCAGCATTTT	CASSLDRMGQPQHF	few	TRBJ1-5	NA	TRBV11-2
TGTGCCAGCAGCTCGAGTCAAAAAGATACGCAGTATTTT	CASSSSQKDTQYF	NA	TRBJ2-3	NA	TRBV7-9
TGTGCCAGCAGCTTAGAGGGCAGCCAACAGACCTATAATTCACCCCTCCACTTT	CASSLEGSQQTYNSPLHF	many	TRBJ1-6	NA	TRBV7-8
TGTGTCAGCATAGGGACAGGGTACAATGAGCAGTTCTTC	CVSIGTGYNEQFF	NA	TRBJ2-1	TRBD1	TRBV6-2/TRBV6-3
TGTGCCAGCAGCAGACGGACCGGGACACTCGAAGGCTACACCTTC	CASSRRTGTLEGYTF	NA	TRBJ1-2	NA	TRBV7-6
TGTGCCAGCAGTCACACTGGGACAGGGCCCTACAATGAGCAGTTCTTC	CASSHTGTGPYNEQFF	few	TRBJ2-1	TRBD1	TRBV6-5
TGTGCCTGGCTAGGGGGTTTGAACACTGAAGCTTTCTTT	CAWLGGLNTEAFF	NA	TRBJ1-1	NA	TRBV30
TGTGCCAGCAGCCCAGCAGGGTTCTATGGCTACACCTTC	CASSPAGFYGYTF	many	TRBJ1-2	NA	TRBV5-8
TGTGCCAGCAGTTACTCGGACGGGGGGAATCAGCCCCAGCATTTT	CASSYSDGGNQPQHF	few	TRBJ1-5	NA	TRBV6-6